This record looks at one T cell receptor beta chain sequence and its context. This clonotype was detected once. Its cognate antigen has yet to be identified. One end of the junction varies from germline; a read error may be responsible. The sample belongs to a study of tumor-infiltrating lymphocytes in primary liver carcinoma (dated by TCRdb to the late 2010s). Notes on the research overall: Hepatocellular carcinoma (four) or combined HCC and intrahepatic cholangiocarcinoma (one) was present in the five patients, who were three men and two women aged 30 to 69 years. High reproducibility was observed for the technical replicate repertoires, with mean shared-clone rates roughly 0.92 and correlation coefficients above 0.95. TCRbeta repertoire sequencing covered 35 or so specimens from 5 patients: some 25 tumor regions, 5 adjacent noncancerous liver tissues and 5 peripheral blood samples. The roughly 25 tumor region samples were profiled with Agilent mRNA microarrays so that TCRbeta repertoire diversity could be related to the local molecular phenotype. For each liver tumor, the study sampled five regions along with adjacent normal tissue and blood, and applied TCRbeta repertoire sequencing, expression microarrays and whole-exome sequencing. Samples yielded roughly 3.65 to 7.5 million productive TCRbeta reads; read depth did not differ significantly between tissue types. Tumors of the five patients were stage T1-T3 N0M0 with maximum diameters of roughly 4 to 11 cm.

Total RNA and DNA were co-extracted from around 20-30 mg of bulk tissue with the AllPrep DNA/RNA mini kit, without cell sorting. Roughly 5 patients with histopathologically diagnosed primary liver carcinoma underwent surgical resection in China between 2015 and March 2016. At the time of sampling, the patients had chronic HBV infection and had not received any treatment. Each tumor was sampled at five spatially separated regions: the tumor centre plus the superior, inferior, left-lateral and right-lateral poles. Histological examination found more than 80% viable tumor cells in every tumor sample. Fresh tumor and adjacent tissue pieces were bisected; one half was stored in RNAlater at -80°C, the other sent for histology. Including cysteine and phenylalanine, the CDR3 has 16 amino acids. Left in the record is the CDR3 DNA by itself, 48 bases read in frame from the first base. Per the germline V gene, MNHEY is the CDR1 and SVGEGT is the CDR2.

Starting from 450 to 500 ng total RNA, TCRbeta-specific cDNA was produced by reverse transcription with a constant-region primer and ProtoScript II reverse transcriptase. TCRbeta libraries were built with three nested multiplex PCR rounds, a slightly modified ARM-PCR procedure. Each of the first two PCR rounds ran for approximately 11 cycles and used multiplex TRBV1-TRBV30 forward primers together with a Cbeta reverse primer. A final 25-cycle PCR with Deep VentR polymerase added sample barcodes and Illumina adapters. Amplicons of 200-500 bp were gel-purified with a QIAquick gel extraction kit before sequencing. The TCRbeta amplicons were sequenced with 250-bp paired-end reads on an Illumina HiSeq 2500. The original pipeline was this. Reads were quality-trimmed with Trimmomatic v0.33, and paired reads were merged with FLASH v1.2.11 to recover full CDR3 sequences. V, D and J germline segments were assigned to the rearranged TCRbeta sequences by MiGEC v1.2.1b. Clonotype statistics and Shannon-Wiener diversity indices were computed with VDJtools v1.0.0. To reduce sampling bias, subsequent analyses other than the diversity analysis used only the 250 most abundant clonotypes in each sample. TCRdb took the public reads, trimmed them with fastp at Q25, ran MiXCR for clone calling and kept in-frame beta chains. CDR3 protein duplicates are merged, each entry listing the most common genes and DNA. It is TCRdb's table, rather than the study itself, that gives the V and J calls and clone size. The table for this sample lists about 30,000 distinct CDR3 sequences; less than 75% of them were counted only once. In total, the top ten clones hold 25% to 40% of the sample.

Broad study findings and their caveats: Repertoire overlap was higher between tumor regions (mean roughly 35%) than tumor-adjacent (around 17%) or tumor-blood (about 14%) pairs, consistent with antigen-driven expansion. Only roughly 7-25% of top clones appeared in all five regions of a tumor, which suggests that tumor-infiltrating T cells are spatially heterogeneous. Because sequencing covered only the TCR beta chain and unpaired alpha chains were not captured, true repertoire diversity is likely underestimated. A significantly larger repertoire fraction was made up by the top 250 clones in tumors than in blood (p = 0.039). The study included only four to six patients, and the authors note findings should be validated in a larger study. Since the samples were bulk and unsorted, there was no way to compare CD4+ and CD8+ T cell repertoires.

The sample comprised liver tumor tissue from sampling region 3. Reading the label with the study, this specimen's cell subset or site is: tumor region T3, left-lateral pole. The origin of this receptor is a woman aged 25 to 39 with primary liver carcinoma and hepatitis B virus infection. The chain couples TRBV6-2 or TRBV6-3 to TRBJ1-5, with 10 middle bases fitting TRBD1. DNA sequence: TGTGCCAGCAGACGACAGGGGGCGCATAGAAATCAGCCCCGGCATTTT. It codes for CASRRQGAHRNQPRHF.